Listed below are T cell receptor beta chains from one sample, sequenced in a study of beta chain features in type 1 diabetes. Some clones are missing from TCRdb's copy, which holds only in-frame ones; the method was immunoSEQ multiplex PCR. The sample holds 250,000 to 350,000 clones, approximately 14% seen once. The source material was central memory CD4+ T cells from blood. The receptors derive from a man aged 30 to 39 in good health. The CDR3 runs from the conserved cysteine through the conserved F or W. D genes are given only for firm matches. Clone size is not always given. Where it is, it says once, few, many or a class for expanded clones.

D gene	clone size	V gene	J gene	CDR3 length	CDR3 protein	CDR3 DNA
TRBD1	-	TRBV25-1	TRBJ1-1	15	CASSEWGQGYTEAFF	TGTGCCAGCAGTGAATGGGGACAGGGGTACACTGAAGCTTTCTTT
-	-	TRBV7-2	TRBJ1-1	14	CASSLGAGNTEAFF	TGTGCCAGCAGCTTAGGTGCAGGGAACACTGAAGCTTTCTTT
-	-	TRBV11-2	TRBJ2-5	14	CASSLLNRAGTQYF	TGTGCCAGCAGCCTCCTCAACAGGGCTGGGACCCAGTACTTC
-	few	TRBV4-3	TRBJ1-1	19	CASSQGWTNRRVANTEAFF	TGCGCCAGCAGCCAAGGATGGACTAATCGGAGGGTAGCGAACACTGAAGCTTTCTTT
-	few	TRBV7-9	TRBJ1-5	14	CASSLAGQNQPQHF	TGTGCCAGCAGCTTGGCGGGGCAGAATCAGCCCCAGCATTTT
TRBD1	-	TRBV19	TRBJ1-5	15	CASSLGTGNNQPQHF	TGTGCCAGTAGTCTCGGGACAGGGAACAATCAGCCCCAGCATTTT
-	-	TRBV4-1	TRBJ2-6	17	CASSQVSGPTGANVLTF	TGCGCCAGCAGCCAAGTGTCAGGACCCACCGGGGCCAACGTCCTGACTTTC
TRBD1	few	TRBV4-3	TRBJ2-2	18	CASSQEPGTGPNTGELFF	TGCGCCAGCAGCCAAGAGCCGGGGACAGGCCCGAACACCGGGGAGCTGTTTTTT
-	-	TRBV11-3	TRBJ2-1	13	CASSLDRGTPQFF	TGTGCCAGCAGCTTAGATCGCGGGACACCGCAGTTCTTC
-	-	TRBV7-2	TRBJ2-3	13	CASSSGMTNTQYF	TGTGCCAGCAGCTCCGGGATGACGAATACGCAGTATTTT
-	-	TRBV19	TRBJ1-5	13	CASSPTGFQPQHF	TGTGCCAGTAGTCCAACAGGGTTTCAGCCCCAGCATTTT
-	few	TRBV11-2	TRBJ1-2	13	CASSLADMYGYTF	TGTGCCAGCAGCTTAGCGGATATGTATGGCTACACCTTC
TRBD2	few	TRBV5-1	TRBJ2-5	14	CASSSLAGDLTQYF	TGCGCCAGCAGCTCACTAGCGGGAGATTTGACCCAGTACTTC
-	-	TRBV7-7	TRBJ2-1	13	CASSHTGLTEQFF	TGTGCTAGCAGCCATACAGGGTTAACTGAGCAGTTCTTC
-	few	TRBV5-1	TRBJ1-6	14	CASSRGQWSSPLHF	TGCGCCAGCAGCCGCGGACAGTGGAGTTCACCCCTCCACTTT
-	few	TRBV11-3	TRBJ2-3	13	CASSLGGTDTQYF	TGTGCCAGCAGCTTAGGGGGCACAGATACGCAGTATTTT
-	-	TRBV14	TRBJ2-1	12	CASSLGYNEQFF	TGTGCCAGCAGCTTAGGGTACAATGAGCAGTTCTTC
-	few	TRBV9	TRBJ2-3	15	CASSVDGVSTDTQYF	TGTGCCAGCAGCGTAGATGGGGTTAGCACAGATACGCAGTATTTT
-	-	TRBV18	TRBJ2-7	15	CASSPSDRNSYEQYF	TGTGCCAGCTCACCATCGGATAGGAACTCCTACGAGCAGTACTTC
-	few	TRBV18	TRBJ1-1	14	CASSPRGGGTEAFF	TGTGCCAGCTCACCGAGGGGTGGTGGCACTGAAGCTTTCTTT
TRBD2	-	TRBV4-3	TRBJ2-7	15	CASSLSGGHSYEQYF	TGCGCCAGCAGCCTTAGCGGGGGGCATTCCTACGAGCAGTACTTC
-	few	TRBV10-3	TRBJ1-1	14	CAINSGAQNTEAFF	TGTGCCATCAATTCAGGGGCCCAGAACACTGAAGCTTTCTTT
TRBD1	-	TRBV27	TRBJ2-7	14	CASSFRDRGGEQYF	TGTGCCAGCAGTTTCCGGGACAGGGGTGGAGAGCAGTACTTC
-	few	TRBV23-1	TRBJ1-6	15	CASSQIASRDSPLHF	TGCGCCAGCAGCCAAATAGCATCACGGGATTCACCCCTCCACTTT
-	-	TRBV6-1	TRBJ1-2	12	CASSEKVGYYTF	TGTGCCAGCAGTGAAAAGGTGGGCTACTACACCTTC
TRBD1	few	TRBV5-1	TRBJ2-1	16	CASSETGAGGGNEQFF	TGCGCCAGCAGCGAAACCGGTGCAGGGGGTGGCAATGAGCAGTTCTTC
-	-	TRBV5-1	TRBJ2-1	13	CASSDTLGDEQFF	TGCGCCAGCAGCGACACATTAGGGGATGAGCAGTTCTTC
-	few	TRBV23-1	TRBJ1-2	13	CASRLQGRHGYTF	TGCGCCAGCAGGCTACAGGGTCGTCATGGCTACACCTTC
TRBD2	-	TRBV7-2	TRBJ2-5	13	CASSYGTGGTQYF	TGTGCCAGCAGCTACGGGACGGGGGGGACCCAGTACTTC
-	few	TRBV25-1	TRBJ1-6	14	CASSEGFGSSPLHF	TGTGCCAGCAGTGAAGGGTTCGGCTCCTCACCCCTCCACTTT
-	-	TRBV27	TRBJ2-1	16	CASSDRGANSYNEQFF	TGTGCCAGCAGCGATAGGGGGGCTAACTCCTACAATGAGCAGTTCTTC
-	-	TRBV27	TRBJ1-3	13	CASSFPSGNTIYF	TGTGCCAGCAGTTTTCCATCTGGAAACACCATATATTTT
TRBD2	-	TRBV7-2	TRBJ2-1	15	CASSTSGSGYNEQFF	TGTGCCAGCAGCACTAGCGGGAGTGGGTACAATGAGCAGTTCTTC
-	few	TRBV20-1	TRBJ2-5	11	CSATGKETQYF	TGCAGTGCCACCGGCAAAGAGACCCAGTACTTC
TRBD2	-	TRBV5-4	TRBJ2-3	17	CASSLALSGGPTDTQYF	TGTGCCAGCAGCTTGGCCCTTAGCGGGGGCCCCACAGATACGCAGTATTTT
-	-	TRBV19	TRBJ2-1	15	CASSRTLSSYNEQFF	TGTGCCAGTAGTCGGACTCTCAGCTCCTACAATGAGCAGTTCTTC
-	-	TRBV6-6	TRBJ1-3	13	CASIQGTGNTIYF	TGTGCCAGCATCCAGGGTACTGGAAACACCATATATTTT
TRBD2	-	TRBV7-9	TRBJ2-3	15	CASSGTSGTTDTQYF	TGTGCCAGCAGCGGGACTAGCGGGACCACAGATACGCAGTATTTT
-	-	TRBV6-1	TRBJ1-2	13	CASRATGNYGYTF	TGTGCCAGCAGAGCTACAGGGAATTATGGCTACACCTTC
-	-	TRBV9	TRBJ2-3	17	CASSVTTSLLIADTQYF	TGTGCCAGCAGCGTGACGACTAGTCTATTAATCGCAGATACGCAGTATTTT